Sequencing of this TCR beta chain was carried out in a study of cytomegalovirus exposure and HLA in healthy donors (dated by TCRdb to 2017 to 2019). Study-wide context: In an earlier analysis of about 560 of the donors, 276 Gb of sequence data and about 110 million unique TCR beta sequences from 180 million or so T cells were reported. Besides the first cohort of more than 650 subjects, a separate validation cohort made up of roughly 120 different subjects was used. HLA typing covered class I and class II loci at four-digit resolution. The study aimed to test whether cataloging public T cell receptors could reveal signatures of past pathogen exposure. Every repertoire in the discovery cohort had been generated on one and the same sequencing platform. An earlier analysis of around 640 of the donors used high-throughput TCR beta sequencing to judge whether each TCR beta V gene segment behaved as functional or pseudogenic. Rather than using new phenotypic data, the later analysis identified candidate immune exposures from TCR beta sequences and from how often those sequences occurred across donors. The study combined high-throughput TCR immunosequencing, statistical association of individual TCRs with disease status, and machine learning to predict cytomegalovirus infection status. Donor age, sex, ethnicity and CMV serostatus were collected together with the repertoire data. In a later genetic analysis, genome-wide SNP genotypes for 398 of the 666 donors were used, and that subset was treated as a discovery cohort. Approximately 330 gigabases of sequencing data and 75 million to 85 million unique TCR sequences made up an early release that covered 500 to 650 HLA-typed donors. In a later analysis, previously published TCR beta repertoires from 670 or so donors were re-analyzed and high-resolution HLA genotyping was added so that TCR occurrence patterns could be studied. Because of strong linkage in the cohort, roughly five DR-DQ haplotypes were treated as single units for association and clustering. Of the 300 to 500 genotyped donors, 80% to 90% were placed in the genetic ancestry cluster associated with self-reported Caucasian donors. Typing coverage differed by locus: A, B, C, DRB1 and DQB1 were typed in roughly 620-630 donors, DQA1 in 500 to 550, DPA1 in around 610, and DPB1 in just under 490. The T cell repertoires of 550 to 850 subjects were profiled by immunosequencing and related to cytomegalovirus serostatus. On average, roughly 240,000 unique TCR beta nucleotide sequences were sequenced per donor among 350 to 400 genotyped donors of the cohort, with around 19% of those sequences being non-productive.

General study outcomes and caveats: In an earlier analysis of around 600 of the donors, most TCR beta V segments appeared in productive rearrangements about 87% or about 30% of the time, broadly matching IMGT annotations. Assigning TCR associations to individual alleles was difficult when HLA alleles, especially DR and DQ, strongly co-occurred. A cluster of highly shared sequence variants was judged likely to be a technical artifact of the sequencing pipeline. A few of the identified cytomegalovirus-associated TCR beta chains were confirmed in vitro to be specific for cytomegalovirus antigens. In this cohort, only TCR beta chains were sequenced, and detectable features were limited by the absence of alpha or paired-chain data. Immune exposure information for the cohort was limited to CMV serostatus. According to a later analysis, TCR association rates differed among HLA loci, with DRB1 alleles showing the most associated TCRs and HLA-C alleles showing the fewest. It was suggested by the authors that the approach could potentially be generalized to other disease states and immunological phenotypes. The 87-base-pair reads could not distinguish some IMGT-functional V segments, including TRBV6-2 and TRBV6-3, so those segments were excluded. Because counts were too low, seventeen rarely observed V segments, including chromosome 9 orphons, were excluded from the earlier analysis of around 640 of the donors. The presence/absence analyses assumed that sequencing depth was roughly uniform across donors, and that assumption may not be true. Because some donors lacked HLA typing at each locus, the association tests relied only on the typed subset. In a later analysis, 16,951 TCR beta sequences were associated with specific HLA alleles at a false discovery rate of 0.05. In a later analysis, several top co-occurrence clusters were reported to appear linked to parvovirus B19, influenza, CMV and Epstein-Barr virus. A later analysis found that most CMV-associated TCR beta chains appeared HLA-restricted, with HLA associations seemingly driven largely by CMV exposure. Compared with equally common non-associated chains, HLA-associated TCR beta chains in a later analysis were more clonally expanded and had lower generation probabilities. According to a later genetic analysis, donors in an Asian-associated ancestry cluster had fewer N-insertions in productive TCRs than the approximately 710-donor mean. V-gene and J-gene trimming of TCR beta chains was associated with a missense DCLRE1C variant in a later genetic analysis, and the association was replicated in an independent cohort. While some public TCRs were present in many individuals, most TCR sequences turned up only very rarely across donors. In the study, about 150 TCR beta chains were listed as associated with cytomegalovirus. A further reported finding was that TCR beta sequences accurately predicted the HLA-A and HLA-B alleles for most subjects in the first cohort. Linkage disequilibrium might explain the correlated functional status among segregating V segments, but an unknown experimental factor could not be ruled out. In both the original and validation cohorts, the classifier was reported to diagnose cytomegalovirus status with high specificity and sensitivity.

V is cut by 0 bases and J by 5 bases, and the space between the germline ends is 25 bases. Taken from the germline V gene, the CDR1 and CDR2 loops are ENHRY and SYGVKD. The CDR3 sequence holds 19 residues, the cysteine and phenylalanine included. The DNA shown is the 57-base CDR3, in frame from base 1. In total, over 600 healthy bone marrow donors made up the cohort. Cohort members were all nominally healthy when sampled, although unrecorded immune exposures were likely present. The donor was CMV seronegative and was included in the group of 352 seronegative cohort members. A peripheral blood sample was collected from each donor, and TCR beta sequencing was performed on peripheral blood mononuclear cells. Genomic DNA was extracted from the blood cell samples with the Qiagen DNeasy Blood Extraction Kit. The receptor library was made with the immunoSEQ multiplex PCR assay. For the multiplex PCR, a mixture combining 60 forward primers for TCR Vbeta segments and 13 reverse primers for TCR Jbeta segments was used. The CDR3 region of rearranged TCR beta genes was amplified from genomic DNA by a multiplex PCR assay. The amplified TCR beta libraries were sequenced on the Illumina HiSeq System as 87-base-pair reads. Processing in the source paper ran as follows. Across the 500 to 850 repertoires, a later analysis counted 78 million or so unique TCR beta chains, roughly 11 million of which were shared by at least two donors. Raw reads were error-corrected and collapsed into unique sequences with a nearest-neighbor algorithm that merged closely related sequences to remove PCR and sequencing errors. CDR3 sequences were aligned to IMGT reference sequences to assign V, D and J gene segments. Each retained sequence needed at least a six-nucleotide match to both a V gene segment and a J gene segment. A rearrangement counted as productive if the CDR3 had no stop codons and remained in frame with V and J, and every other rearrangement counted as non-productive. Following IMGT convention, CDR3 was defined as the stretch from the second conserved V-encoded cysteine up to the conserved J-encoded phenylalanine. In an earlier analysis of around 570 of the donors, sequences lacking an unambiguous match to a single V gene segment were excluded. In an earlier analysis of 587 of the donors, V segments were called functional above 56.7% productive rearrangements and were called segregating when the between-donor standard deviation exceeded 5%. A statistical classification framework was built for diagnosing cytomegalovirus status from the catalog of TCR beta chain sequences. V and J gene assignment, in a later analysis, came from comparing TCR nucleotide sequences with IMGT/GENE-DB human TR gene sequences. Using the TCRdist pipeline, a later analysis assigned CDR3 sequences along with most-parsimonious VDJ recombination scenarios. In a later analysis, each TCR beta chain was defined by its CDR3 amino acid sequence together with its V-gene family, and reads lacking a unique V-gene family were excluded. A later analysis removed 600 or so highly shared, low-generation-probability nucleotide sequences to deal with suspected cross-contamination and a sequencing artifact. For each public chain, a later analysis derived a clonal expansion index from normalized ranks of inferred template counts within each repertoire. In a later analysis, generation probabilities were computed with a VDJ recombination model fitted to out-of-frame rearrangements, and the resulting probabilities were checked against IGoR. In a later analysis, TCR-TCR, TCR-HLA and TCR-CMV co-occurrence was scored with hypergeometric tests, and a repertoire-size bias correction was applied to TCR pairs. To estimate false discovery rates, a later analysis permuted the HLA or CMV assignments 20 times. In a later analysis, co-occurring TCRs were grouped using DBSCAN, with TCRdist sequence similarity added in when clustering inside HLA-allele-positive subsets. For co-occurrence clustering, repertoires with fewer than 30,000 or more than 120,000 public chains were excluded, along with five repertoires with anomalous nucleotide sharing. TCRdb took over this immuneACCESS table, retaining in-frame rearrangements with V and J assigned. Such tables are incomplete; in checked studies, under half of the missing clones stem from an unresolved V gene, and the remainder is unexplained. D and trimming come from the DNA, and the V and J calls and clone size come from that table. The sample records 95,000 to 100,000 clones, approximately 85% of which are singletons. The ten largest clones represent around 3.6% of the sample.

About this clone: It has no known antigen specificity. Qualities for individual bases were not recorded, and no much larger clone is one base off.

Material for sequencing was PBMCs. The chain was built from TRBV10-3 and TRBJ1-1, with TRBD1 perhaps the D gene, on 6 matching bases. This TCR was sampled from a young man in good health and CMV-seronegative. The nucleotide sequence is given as TGTGCCATCAGTGAGTCTATTTTAAGGGGGGGCAGGGAGGGGACTGAAGCTTTCTTT. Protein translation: CAISESILRGGREGTEAFF.